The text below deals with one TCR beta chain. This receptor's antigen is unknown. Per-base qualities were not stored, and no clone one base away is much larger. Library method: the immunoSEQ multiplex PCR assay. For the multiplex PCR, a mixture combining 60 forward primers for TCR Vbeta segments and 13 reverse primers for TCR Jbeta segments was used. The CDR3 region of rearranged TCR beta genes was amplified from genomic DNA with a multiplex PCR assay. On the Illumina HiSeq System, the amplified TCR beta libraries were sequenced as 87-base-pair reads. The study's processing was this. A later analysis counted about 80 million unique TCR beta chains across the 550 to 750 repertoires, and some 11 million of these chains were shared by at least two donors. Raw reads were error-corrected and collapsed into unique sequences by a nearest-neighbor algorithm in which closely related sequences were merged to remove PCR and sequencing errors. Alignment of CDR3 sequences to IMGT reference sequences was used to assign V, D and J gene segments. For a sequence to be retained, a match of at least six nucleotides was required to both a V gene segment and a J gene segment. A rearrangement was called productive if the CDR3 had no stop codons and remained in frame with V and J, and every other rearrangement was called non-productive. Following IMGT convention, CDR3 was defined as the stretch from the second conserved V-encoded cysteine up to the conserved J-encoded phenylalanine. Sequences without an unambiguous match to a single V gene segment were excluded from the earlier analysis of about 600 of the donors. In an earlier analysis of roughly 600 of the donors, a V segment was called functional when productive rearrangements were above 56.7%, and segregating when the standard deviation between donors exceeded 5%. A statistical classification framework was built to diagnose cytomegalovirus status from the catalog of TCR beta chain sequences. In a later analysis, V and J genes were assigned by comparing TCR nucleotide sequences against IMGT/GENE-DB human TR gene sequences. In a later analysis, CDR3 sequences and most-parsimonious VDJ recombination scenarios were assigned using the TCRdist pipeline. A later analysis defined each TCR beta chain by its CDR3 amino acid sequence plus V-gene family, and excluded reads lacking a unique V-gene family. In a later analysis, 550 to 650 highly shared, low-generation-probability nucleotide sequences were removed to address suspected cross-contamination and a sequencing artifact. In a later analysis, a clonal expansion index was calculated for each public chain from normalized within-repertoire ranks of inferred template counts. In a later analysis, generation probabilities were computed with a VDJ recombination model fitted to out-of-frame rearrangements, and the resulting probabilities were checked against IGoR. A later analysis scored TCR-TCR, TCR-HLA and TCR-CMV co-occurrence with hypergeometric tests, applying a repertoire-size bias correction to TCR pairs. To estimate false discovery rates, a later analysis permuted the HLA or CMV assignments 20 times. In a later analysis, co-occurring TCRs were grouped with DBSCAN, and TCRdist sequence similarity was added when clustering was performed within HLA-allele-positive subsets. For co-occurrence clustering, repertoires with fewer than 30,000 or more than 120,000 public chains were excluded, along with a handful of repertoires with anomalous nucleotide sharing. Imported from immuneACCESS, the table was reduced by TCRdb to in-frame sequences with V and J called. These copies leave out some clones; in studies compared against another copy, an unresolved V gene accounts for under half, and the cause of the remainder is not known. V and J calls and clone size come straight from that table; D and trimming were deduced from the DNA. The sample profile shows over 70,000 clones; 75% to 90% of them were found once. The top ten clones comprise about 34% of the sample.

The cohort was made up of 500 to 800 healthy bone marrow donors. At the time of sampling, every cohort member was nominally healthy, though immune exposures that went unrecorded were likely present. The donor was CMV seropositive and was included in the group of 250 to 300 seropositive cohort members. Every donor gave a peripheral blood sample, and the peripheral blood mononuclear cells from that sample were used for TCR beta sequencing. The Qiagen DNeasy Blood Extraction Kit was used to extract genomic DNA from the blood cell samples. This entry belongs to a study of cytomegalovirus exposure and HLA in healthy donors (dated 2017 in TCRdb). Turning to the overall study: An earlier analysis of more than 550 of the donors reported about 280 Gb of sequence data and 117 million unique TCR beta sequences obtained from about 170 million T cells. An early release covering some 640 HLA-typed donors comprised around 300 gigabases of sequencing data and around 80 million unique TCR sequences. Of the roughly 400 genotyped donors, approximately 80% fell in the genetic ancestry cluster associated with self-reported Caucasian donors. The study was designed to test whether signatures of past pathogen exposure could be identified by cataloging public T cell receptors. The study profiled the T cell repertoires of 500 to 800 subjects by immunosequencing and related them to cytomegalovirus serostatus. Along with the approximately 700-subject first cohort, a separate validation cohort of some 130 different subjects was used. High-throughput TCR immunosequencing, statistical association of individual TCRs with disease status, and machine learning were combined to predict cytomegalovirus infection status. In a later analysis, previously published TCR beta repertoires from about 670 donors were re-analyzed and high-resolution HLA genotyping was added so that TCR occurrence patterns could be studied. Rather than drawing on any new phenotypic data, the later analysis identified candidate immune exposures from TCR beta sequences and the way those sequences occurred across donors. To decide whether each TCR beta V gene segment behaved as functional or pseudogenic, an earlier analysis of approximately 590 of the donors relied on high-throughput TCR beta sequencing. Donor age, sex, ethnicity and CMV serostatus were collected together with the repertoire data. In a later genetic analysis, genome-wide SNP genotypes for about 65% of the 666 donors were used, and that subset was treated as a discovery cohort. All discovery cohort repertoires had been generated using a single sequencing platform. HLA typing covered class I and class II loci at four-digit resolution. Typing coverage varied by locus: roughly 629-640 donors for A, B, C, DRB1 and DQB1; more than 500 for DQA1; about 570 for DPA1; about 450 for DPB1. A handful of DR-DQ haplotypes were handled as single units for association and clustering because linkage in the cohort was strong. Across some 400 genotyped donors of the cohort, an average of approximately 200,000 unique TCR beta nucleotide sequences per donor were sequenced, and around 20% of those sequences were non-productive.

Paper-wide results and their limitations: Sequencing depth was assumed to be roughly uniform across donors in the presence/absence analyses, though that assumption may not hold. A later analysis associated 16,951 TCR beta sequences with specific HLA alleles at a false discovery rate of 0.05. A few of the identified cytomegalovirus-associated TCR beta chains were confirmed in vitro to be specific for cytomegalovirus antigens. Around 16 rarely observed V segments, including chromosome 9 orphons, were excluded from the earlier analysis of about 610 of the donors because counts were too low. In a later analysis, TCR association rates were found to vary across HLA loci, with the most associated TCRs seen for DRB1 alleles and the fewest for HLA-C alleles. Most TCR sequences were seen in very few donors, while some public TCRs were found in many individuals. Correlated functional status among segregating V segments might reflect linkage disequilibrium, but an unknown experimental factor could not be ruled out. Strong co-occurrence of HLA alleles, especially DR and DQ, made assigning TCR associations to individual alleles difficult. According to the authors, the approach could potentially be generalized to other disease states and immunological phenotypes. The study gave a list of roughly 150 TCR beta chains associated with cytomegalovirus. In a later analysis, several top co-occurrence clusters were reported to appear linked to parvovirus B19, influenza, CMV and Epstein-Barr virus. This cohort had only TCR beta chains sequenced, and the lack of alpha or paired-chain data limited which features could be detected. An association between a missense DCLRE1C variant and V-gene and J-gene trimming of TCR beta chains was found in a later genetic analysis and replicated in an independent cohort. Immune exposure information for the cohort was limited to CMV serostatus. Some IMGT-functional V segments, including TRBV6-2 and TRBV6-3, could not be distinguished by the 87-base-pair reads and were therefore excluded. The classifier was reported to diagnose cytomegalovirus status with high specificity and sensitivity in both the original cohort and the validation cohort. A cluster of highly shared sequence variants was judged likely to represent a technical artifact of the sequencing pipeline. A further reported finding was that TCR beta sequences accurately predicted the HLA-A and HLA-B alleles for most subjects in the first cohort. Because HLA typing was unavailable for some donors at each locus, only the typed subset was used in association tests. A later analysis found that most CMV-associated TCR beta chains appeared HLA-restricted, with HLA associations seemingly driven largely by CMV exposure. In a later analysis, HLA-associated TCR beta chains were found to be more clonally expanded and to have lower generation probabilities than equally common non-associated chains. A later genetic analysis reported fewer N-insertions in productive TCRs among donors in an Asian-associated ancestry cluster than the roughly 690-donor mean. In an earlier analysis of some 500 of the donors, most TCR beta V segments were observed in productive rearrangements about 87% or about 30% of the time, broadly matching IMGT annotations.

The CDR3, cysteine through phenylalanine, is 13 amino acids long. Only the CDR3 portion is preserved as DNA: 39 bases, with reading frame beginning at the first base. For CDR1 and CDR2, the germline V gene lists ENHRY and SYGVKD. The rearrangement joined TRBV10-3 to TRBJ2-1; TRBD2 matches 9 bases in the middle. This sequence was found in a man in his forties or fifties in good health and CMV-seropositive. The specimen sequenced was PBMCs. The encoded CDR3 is CASEAGGGDEQFF. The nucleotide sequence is TGTGCTTCAGAGGCGGGAGGGGGCGATGAGCAGTTCTTC.